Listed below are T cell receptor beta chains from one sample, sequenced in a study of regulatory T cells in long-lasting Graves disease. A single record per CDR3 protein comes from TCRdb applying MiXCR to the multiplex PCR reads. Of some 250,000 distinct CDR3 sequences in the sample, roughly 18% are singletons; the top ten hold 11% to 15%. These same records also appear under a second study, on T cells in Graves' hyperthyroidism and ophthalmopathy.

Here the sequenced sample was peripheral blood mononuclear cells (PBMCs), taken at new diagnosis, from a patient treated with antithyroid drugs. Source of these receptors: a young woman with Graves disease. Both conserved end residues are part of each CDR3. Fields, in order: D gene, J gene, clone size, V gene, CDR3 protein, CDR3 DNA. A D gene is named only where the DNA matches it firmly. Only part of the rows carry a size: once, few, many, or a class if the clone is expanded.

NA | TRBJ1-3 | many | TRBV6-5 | CASSSLTEYAGGNTIYF | TGTGCCAGCAGTTCCCTGACAGAATATGCAGGTGGAAACACCATATATTTT
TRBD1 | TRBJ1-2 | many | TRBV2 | CASSEDFGTDYGYTF | TGTGCCAGCAGTGAAGATTTCGGGACAGACTATGGCTACACCTTC
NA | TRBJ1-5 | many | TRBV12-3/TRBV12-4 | CASSLRGEYSNQPQHF | TGTGCCAGCAGTTTAAGGGGGGAATATAGCAATCAGCCCCAGCATTTT
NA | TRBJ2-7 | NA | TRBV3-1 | CASSQDVGPYEQYF | TGTGCCAGCAGCCAAGATGTGGGGCCCTACGAGCAGTACTTC
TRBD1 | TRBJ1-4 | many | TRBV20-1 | CSARRDRDEKLFF | TGCAGTGCCCGCCGGGACAGGGATGAAAAACTGTTTTTT
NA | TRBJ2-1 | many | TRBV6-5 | CASSYGRGAMNEQFF | TGTGCCAGCAGTTACGGCAGAGGGGCTATGAATGAGCAGTTCTTC
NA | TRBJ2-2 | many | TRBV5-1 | CASSPGATGELFF | TGCGCCAGCAGCCCCGGTGCGACCGGGGAGCTGTTTTTT
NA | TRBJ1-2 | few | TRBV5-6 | CASSLAYRELSGYTF | TGTGCCAGCAGCTTAGCTTACAGGGAACTTTCTGGCTACACCTTC
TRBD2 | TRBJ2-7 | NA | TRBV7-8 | CASSSGLAGAQEQYF | TGTGCCAGCAGCTCGGGACTAGCGGGAGCTCAAGAGCAGTACTTC
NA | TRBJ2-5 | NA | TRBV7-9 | CASSLASGAYQETQYF | TGTGCCAGCAGCTTAGCTAGCGGAGCGTACCAAGAGACCCAGTACTTC
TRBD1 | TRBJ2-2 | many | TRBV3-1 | CASQTGANTGELFF | TGTGCCAGCCAGACAGGGGCGAACACCGGGGAGCTGTTTTTT
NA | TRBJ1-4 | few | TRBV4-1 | CASSLKCF | TGCGCCAGCAGCCTAAAATGTTTT
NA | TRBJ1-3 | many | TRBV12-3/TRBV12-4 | CASSPQGGNTIYF | TGTGCCAGCAGTCCACAGGGAGGAAACACCATATATTTT
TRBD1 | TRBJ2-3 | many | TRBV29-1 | CSVEDRGQGEPDTQYF | TGCAGCGTTGAAGATCGGGGACAGGGAGAACCCGATACGCAGTATTTT
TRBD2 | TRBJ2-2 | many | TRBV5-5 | CASSLVRGGTGELFF | TGTGCCAGCAGCTTGGTACGCGGGGGGACCGGGGAGCTGTTTTTT
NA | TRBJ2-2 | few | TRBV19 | CASSMDATLTGELFF | TGTGCCAGTAGTATGGACGCCACCCTCACCGGGGAGCTGTTTTTT
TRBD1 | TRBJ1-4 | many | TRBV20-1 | CSARDSTGGNEKLFF | TGCAGTGCTAGAGATTCGACAGGGGGGAATGAAAAACTGTTTTTT
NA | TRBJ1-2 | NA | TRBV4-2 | CASSPDSGPPGYTF | TGTGCCAGCAGTCCGGACTCAGGGCCGCCTGGCTACACCTTC
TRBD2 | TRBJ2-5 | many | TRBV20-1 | CSARLAGLQETQYF | TGCAGTGCCAGACTAGCGGGACTCCAAGAGACCCAGTACTTC
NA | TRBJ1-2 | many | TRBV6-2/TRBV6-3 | CASSYMGSRGHYGYTF | TGTGCCAGCAGTTACATGGGCTCCCGGGGCCACTATGGCTACACCTTC
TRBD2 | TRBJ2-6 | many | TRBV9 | CASSVDPAGASSGANVLTF | TGTGCCAGCAGCGTAGACCCAGCGGGGGCTTCCTCTGGGGCCAACGTCCTGACTTTC
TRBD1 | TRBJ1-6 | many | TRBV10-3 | CAIRGGDSPLHF | TGTGCCATCAGAGGGGGCGACTCACCCCTCCACTTT
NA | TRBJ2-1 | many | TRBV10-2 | CASSETGVGLMGQFF | TGCGCCAGCAGTGAGACCGGCGTAGGACTGATGGGGCAATTCTTC
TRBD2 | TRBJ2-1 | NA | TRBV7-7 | CASSLGGGINEQFF | TGTGCTAGCAGCTTAGGCGGGGGAATCAATGAGCAGTTCTTC
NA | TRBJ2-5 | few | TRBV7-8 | CASRRRQAQETQYF | TGTGCCAGCAGACGCAGACAGGCCCAAGAGACCCAGTACTTC
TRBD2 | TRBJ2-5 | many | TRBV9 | CASSLSGGSYQETQYF | TGTGCCAGCAGTCTTAGCGGGGGGTCGTACCAAGAGACCCAGTACTTC
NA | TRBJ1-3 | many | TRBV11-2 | CASSLGDTIYF | TGTGCCAGCAGCTTAGGGGACACCATATATTTT
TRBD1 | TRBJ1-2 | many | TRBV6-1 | CASSELSSGTEVIAF | TGTGCCAGCAGCGAGCTCTCCTCCGGGACAGAAGTTATAGCCTTC
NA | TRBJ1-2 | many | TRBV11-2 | CASTPTRAVSNYGYTF | TGTGCCAGCACCCCCACCCGGGCGGTCAGTAACTATGGCTACACCTTC
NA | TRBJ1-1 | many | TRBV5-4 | CASSSPNVLMNTEAFF | TGTGCCAGCAGCTCGCCTAATGTTCTTATGAACACTGAAGCTTTCTTT
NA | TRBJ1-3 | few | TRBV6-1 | CASRGKGNTIYF | TGTGCCAGCAGGGGGAAGGGAAACACCATATATTTT
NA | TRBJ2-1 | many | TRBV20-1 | CSADRLRFEQFF | TGCAGTGCGGACCGCCTCAGGTTTGAGCAGTTCTTC
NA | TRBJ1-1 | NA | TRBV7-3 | CASSPGHGNTEAFF | TGTGCCAGCAGCCCGGGACACGGGAACACTGAAGCTTTCTTT
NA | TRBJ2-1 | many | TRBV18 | CASSLNGGPRVNEQFF | TGTGCCAGCTCCCTAAACGGGGGACCAAGGGTCAATGAGCAGTTCTTC
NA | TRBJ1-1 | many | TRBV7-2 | CASSLQTNTEAFF | TGTGCCAGCAGCTTACAGACGAACACTGAAGCTTTCTTT
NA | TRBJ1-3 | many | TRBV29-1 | CSVAGMGNTIYF | TGCAGCGTTGCAGGGATGGGAAACACCATATATTTT
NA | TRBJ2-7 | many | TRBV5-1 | CASSRQAQGDEQYF | TGCGCCAGCAGCAGGCAGGCCCAAGGCGACGAGCAGTACTTC
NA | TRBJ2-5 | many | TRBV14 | CASSQYQGGETQYF | TGTGCCAGCAGCCAATATCAGGGCGGAGAGACCCAGTACTTC
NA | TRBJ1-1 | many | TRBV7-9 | CASSPLPAGGAFF | TGTGCTAGCAGCCCTCTCCCCGCGGGTGGTGCTTTCTTT
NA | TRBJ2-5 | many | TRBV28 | CASSRDLRETQYF | TGTGCCAGCAGTCGTGATCTCCGAGAGACCCAGTACTTC
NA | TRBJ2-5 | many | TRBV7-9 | CASSPELTQETQYF | TGTGCCAGCAGCCCGGAGCTGACACAAGAGACCCAGTACTTC
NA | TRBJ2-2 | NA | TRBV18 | CASLRQETNTGELFF | TGTGCCAGCTTAAGACAGGAAACGAACACCGGGGAGCTGTTTTTT
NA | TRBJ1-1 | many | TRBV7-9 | CASSFWTVEAFF | TGTGCCAGCAGCTTTTGGACGGTTGAAGCTTTCTTT
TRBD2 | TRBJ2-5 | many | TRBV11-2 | CASRGWGGGRETQYF | TGTGCCAGCAGGGGTTGGGGGGGAGGTCGAGAGACCCAGTACTTC
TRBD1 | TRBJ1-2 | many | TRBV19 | CASWDRAVYYGYTF | TGTGCCAGTTGGGACAGGGCGGTCTACTATGGCTACACCTTC
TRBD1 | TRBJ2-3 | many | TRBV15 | CATSMGTGKTPDTQYF | TGTGCCACCAGCATGGGGACAGGGAAGACCCCAGATACGCAGTATTTT